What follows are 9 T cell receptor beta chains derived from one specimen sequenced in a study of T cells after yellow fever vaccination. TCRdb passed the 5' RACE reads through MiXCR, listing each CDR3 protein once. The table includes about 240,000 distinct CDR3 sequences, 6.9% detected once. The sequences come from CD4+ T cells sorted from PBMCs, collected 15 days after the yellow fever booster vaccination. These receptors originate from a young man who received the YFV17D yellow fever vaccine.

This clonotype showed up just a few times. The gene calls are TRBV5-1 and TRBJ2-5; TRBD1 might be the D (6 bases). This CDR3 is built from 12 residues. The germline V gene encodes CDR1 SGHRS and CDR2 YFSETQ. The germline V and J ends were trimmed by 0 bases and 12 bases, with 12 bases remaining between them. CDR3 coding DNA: TGCGCCAGCAGCTTGGAAGGGGGACCAGAGTACTTC. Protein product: CASSLEGGPEYF.

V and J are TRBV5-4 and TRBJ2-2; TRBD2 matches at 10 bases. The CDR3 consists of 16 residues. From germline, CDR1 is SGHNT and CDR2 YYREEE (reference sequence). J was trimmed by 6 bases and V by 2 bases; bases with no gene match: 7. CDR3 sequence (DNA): TGTGCCAGCAGCTTAGACGGACTAGCGGTTCCCGGGGAGCTGTTTTTT. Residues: CASSLDGLAVPGELFF.

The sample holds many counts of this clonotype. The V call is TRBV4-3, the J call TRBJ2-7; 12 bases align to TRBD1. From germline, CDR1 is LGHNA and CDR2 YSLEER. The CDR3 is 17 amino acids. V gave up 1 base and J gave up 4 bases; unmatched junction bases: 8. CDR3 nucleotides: TGCGCCAGCAGCCAAGGGGTCCCGGGACAGGGGGCTTACGAGCAGTACTTC. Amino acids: CASSQGVPGQGAYEQYF.

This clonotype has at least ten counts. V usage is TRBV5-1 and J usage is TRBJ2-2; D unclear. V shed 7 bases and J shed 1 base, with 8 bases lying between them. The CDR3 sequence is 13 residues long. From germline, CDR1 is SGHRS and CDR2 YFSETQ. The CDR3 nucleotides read TGCGCCAGCCCGAGGCGGAACACCGGGGAGCTGTTTTTT. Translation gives CASPRRNTGELFF.

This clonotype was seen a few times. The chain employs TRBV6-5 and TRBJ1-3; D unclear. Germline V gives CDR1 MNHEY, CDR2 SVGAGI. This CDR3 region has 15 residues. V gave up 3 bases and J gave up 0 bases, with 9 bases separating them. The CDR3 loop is CASSYRWTSGNTIYF. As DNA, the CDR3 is TGTGCCAGCAGTTATCGTTGGACCTCTGGAAACACCATATATTTT.

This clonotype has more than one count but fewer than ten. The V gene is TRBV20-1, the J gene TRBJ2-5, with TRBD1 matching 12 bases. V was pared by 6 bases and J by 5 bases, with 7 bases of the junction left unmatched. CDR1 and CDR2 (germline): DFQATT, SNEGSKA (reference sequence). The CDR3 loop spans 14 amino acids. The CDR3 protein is CSAPGTGGLETQYF. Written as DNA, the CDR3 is TGCAGTGCGCCCGGGACAGGGGGCTTGGAGACCCAGTACTTC.

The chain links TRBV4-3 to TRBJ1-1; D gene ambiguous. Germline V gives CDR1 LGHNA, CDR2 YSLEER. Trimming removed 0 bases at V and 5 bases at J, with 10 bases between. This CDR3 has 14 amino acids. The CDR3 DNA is TGCGCCAGCAGCCAAGATTTTCTGCGGACTGAAGCTTTCTTT. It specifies CASSQDFLRTEAFF.

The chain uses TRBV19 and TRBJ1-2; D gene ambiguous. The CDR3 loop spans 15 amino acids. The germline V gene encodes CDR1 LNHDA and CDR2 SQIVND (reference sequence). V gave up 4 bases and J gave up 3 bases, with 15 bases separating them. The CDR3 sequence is CASSRAESNYYGYTF. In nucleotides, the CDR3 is TGTGCCAGTAGTAGGGCGGAGAGCAATTACTATGGCTACACCTTC.

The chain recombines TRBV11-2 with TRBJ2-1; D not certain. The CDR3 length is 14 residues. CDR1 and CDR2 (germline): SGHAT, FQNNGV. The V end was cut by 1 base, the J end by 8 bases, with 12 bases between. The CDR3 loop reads CASSLAAEHHEQFF. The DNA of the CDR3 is TGTGCCAGCAGCTTAGCCGCCGAGCACCATGAGCAGTTCTTC.